What follows are 26 T cell receptor beta chains derived from one specimen sequenced in a study of response to subunit inactivated influenza vaccine. TCRdb analysed the RT-PCR reads with MiXCR anew, one entry per CDR3 protein. This sample has about 570,000 distinct CDR3 sequences, with around 11% found just once. The same specimen was also included in a second study, on T cells expressing NK-cell markers. From that study: Libraries used 5'RACE template switching adding universal primer site and UMIs.

The sequencing here drew on PBMCs from blood, taken on the day of vaccination. These receptors were taken from a man between 45 and 60 years old who received an inactivated influenza vaccine.

This clonotype came up a few times. V is TRBV7-2 and J is TRBJ2-5; a weak D match, TRBD1 (5 bases). Germline CDR1 SGHTA, CDR2 FQGNSA. This CDR3 has 12 residues. Trimming took off 5 bases at V and 5 bases at J, with 9 bases between the two ends. The CDR3 DNA is TGTGCCAGCAGCGGACAATTTGAGACCCAGTACTTC. Its protein product is CASSGQFETQYF. The complete variable domain, with remaining parts taken from reference TRBV7-2 and TRBJ2-5, reads GAGVSQSPSNKVTEKGKDVELRCDPISGHTALYWYRQSLGQGLEFLIYFQGNSAPDKSGLPSDRFSAERTGGSVSTLTIQRTQQEDSAVYLCASSGQFETQYFGPGTRLLVL.

This clonotype was counted once. V usage is TRBV11-2 and J usage is TRBJ2-1; D is tentatively TRBD1 or TRBD2 (6 bases each). The germline V gene has CDR1 SGHAT and CDR2 FQNNGV. The length of the CDR3 is 14 residues. V shed 5 bases and J shed 5 bases, with 13 bases lying between them. The CDR3 DNA sequence: TGTGCCAGCAGCCCGTTGGGGGGCCACAATGAGCAGTTCTTC. Translation: CASSPLGGHNEQFF.

This chain links TRBV5-1 with TRBJ2-7; 9 bases agree with TRBD2. CDR3 length equals 17 residues. The J segment lost 3 bases and the V segment lost 7 bases, leaving 17 bases of the junction unmatched. The germline V gene encodes CDR1 SGHRS and CDR2 YFSETQ. CDR3 nucleotide sequence: TGCGCCAGCTCACGCGTGGCTAGCGGGGAGGGGTACTACGAGCAGTACTTC. Its protein product is CASSRVASGEGYYEQYF. The full variable domain, its missing parts supplied by reference TRBV5-1 and TRBJ2-7, is KAGVTQTPRYLIKTRGQQVTLSCSPISGHRSVSWYQQTPGQGLQFLFEYFSETQRNKGNFPGRFSGRQFSNSRSEMNVSTLELGDSALYLCASSRVASGEGYYEQYFGPGTRLTVT.

The genes are TRBV28 and TRBJ1-5, with unresolved D. Trimming removed 4 bases at V and 4 bases at J, with 11 bases between. Germline V gives CDR1 MDHEN, CDR2 SYDVKM. The CDR3 has 14 residues. DNA of the CDR3: TGTGCCAGCAGTTCGTACAGCCTTAATCAGCCCCAGCATTTT. It codes for CASSSYSLNQPQHF.

The gene calls are TRBV30 and TRBJ1-2, with D possibly TRBD1 on 5 matching bases. The CDR3 runs 13 residues. Germline CDR1 and CDR2: GTSNPN and SVGIG (reference sequence). Trimming stripped 4 bases from V and 6 bases from J, with 15 bases between. The CDR3 loop reads CAWTGVEADGYTF. CDR3 in DNA: TGTGCCTGGACGGGGGTCGAAGCGGATGGCTACACCTTC.

This clonotype showed up many times. The chain joins TRBV27 to TRBJ2-1, with D possibly being TRBD1 (5 bases). CDR1 is MNHEY, CDR2 SMNVEV, per germline (reference sequence). CDR3 length: 13 residues. V lost 2 bases to trimming and J lost 7 bases, with 9 bases between them. The CDR3 spells CASSLVRANEQFF. The CDR3 region has the DNA TGTGCCAGCAGTTTAGTCAGGGCTAATGAGCAGTTCTTC.

V is TRBV11-2 and J is TRBJ1-2, with D perhaps matching TRBD1 (6 bases). Germline V gives CDR1 SGHAT, CDR2 FQNNGV. The CDR3 runs to 15 residues. With 1 base removed from V and 5 bases from J, the gap between germline ends came to 14 bases. The CDR3 region has the DNA TGTGCCAGCAGCTTAGCTCTACAGGGTGTTTATGGCTACACCTTC. It yields the protein CASSLALQGVYGYTF.

This chain joins TRBV6-6 and TRBJ1-3; D is undetermined. This CDR3 region has 13 residues. Germline V gene lookup returns CDR1 MNHNY and CDR2 SVGAGI (reference sequence). Between the trimmed V and J ends, which lost 2 bases and 4 bases, there was a span of 6 bases. Written as DNA, the CDR3 is TGTGCCAGCAGTTACACTACAGGAAACACCATATATTTT. This translates into CASSYTTGNTIYF.

This clonotype has ten or more counts. The chain links TRBV4-2 to TRBJ2-7, with 9 bases matching TRBD1. J was trimmed by 10 bases and V by 2 bases; bases with no gene match: 6. CDR3 length: 13 amino acids. Germline CDR1 and CDR2: LGHNA and YNFKEQ. CDR3 residues: CASSQTPGQGQYF. CDR3 nucleotide sequence: TGTGCCAGCAGCCAAACTCCGGGACAGGGACAGTACTTC.

The chain combines TRBV12-3 or TRBV12-4 with TRBJ2-3; possibly TRBD2 for D (5 bases). With 6 bases removed from V and 1 base from J, the gap between germline ends came to 14 bases. The CDR3 has 15 amino acids. This CDR3 reads CASRRAGVRTDTQYF. The CDR3 bases are TGTGCCAGCAGGAGGGCCGGGGTCCGCACAGATACGCAGTATTTT.

For the CDR3, the DNA is TGCAGCGTTGACGACCGGGTGGGGACCCAGTACTTC. Its protein is CSVDDRVGTQYF. J is TRBJ2-5 and V is TRBV29-1; D unclear. The V gene lost 3 bases and the J gene lost 7 bases, with 12 bases spanning the gap. The CDR3 runs 12 residues. CDR1 and CDR2 (germline): SQVTM, ANQGSEA. The full variable domain, completed using reference TRBV29-1 and TRBJ2-5, is SAVISQKPSRDICQRGTSLTIQCQVDSQVTMMFWYRQQPGQSLTLIATANQGSEATYESGFVIDKFPISRPNLTFSTLTVSNMSPEDSSIYLCSVDDRVGTQYFGPGTRLLVL.

The sample holds a few counts of this clonotype. The V call is TRBV12-3 or TRBV12-4, the J call TRBJ1-5; TRBD1 matches 7 bases. Unmatched junction bases numbered 11, after V lost 4 bases and J lost 5 bases. The CDR3 covers 16 residues. The CDR3 here is CASSSFGTEDDQPQHF. In DNA form, the CDR3 reads TGTGCCAGCAGTTCTTTTGGGACAGAAGACGATCAGCCCCAGCATTTT.

The gene calls are TRBV7-2 and TRBJ2-7; D may be TRBD1 (5 bases). The CDR3 has 14 amino acids. The germline V gene encodes CDR1 SGHTA and CDR2 FQGNSA. With 1 base removed from V and 3 bases from J, the gap between germline ends came to 10 bases. CDR3 in DNA: TGTGCCAGCAGCTTAGGTCGCAGGGTCTACGAGCAGTACTTC. Its protein is CASSLGRRVYEQYF. Looking up the rest from reference TRBV7-2 and TRBJ2-7 gives the full variable domain: GAGVSQSPSNKVTEKGKDVELRCDPISGHTALYWYRQSLGQGLEFLIYFQGNSAPDKSGLPSDRFSAERTGGSVSTLTIQRTQQEDSAVYLCASSLGRRVYEQYFGPGTRLTVT.

This sequence joins TRBV6-2 or TRBV6-3 and TRBJ2-1; 9 bases agree with TRBD2. The CDR3 extends over 17 amino acids. V was pared by 0 bases and J by 4 bases, with 7 bases of the junction left unmatched. Germline loops: CDR1 MNHEY, CDR2 SVGEGT. This CDR3 is CASSYSLLAGMYNEQFF. CDR3 nucleotide sequence: TGTGCCAGCAGTTACTCCCTTCTAGCGGGAATGTACAATGAGCAGTTCTTC.

The chain carries TRBV12-3 or TRBV12-4 and TRBJ1-3; 7 bases fit TRBD1. J lost 4 bases, V lost 5 bases, and 11 bases had no gene match. CDR3 length: 16 amino acids. CDR3 nucleotides: TGTGCCAGCAGTCAATTGACAGGGAAATCCGGAAACACCATATATTTT. It codes for CASSQLTGKSGNTIYF.

The chain couples TRBV4-2 to TRBJ2-3, with TRBD2 matching over 14 bases. Germline CDR1 is LGHNA and CDR2 is YNFKEQ. J was trimmed by 2 bases and V by 4 bases; bases with no gene match: 8. The CDR3 is 18 residues long. Written as DNA, the CDR3 is TGTGCCAGCAGCCCCGGGACTAGCGGGGGCATTAACACAGATACGCAGTATTTT. Translation gives CASSPGTSGGINTDTQYF.

The chain carries TRBV5-1 and TRBJ2-1; TRBD2 agrees at 15 bases. Germline CDR1 is SGHRS and CDR2 is YFSETQ. The CDR3 runs to 19 residues. V lost 3 bases and J lost 1; bases outside the gene matches: 8. The CDR3: CASSSPGTSGRLSYNEQFF. CDR3 in DNA: TGCGCCAGCAGCTCCCCGGGGACTAGCGGGAGGTTGTCCTACAATGAGCAGTTCTTC.

Only a few counts were recorded for this clonotype. Written as DNA, the CDR3 is TGTGCCACCAGCAGAGAAAAGGGAGTGTCCTACGAGCAGTACTTC. Amino acid sequence: CATSREKGVSYEQYF. This chain uses TRBV15 with TRBJ2-7; possibly TRBD2 for D (5 bases). The germline V gene encodes CDR1 LNHNV and CDR2 YYDKDF (reference sequence). V lost 0 bases, J lost 1 base, and 10 bases lay in between. The length of the CDR3 is 15 residues.

The CDR3 reads CASRRNEKLFF. For the CDR3, the DNA is TGTGCCAGCAGACGGAATGAAAAACTGTTTTTT. The J gene is TRBJ1-4, the V gene TRBV6-1; unclear D gene. The germline V gene encodes CDR1 MNHNS and CDR2 SASEGT. Trimming cost V 6 bases and J 5 bases, with 4 bases left between them. This CDR3 contains 11 residues.

CDR3 DNA sequence: TGCAGCGTCCCTCGGGGACAGGGGAACACCGGGGAGCTGTTTTTT. Residues: CSVPRGQGNTGELFF. The chain employs TRBV29-1 and TRBJ2-2, with 9 bases aligning to TRBD1. Germline trimming cut 6 bases from V and 1 base from J; bases unmatched to any gene: 6. Germline V lookup: CDR1 SQVTM, CDR2 ANQGSEA. This CDR3 is 15 amino acids long.

This clonotype showed up many times. The chain uses TRBV7-2 and TRBJ2-1; D is possibly TRBD1 (6 bases). The CDR3 runs 15 residues. Germline-derived CDR1 and CDR2 are SGHTA and FQGNSA. Between the trimmed V and J ends, which lost 4 bases and 0 bases, there was a span of 10 bases. The CDR3 bases are TGTGCCAGCAGCTCGGACAGAAGCTCCTACAATGAGCAGTTCTTC. It encodes CASSSDRSSYNEQFF.

CDR3 nucleotide sequence: TGTGCCAGCAGCTTCGTAATCCACGGACAAGATACGCAGTATTTT. Translated: CASSFVIHGQDTQYF. The rearrangement joins TRBV7-9 to TRBJ2-3; weak D call: TRBD1 (5 bases). Trimming stripped 3 bases from V and 5 bases from J, with 15 bases between. Germline lookup yields CDR1 SEHNR and CDR2 FQNEAQ (reference sequence). The CDR3 has 15 residues.

V usage is TRBV24-1 and J usage is TRBJ1-5, with no clear D. Germline CDR1 KGHDR, CDR2 SFDVKD. Trimming shortened V by 2 bases and J by 5 bases, and 6 bases separated the two germline ends. This CDR3 is built from 13 residues. CDR3 residues: CATSDSEDQPQHF. CDR3 nucleotide sequence: TGTGCCACCAGTGATTCTGAGGATCAGCCCCAGCATTTT.

This clonotype has ten or more counts. The rearrangement links TRBV7-9 to TRBJ1-1; D not certain. Germline CDR1 SEHNR, CDR2 FQNEAQ (reference sequence). The CDR3 sequence is 12 residues long. Trimming took 1 base from V and 5 from J, leaving 5 bases between them. The CDR3 coding sequence is TGTGCCAGCAGCTTAGAACGGACTGAAGCTTTCTTT. It is translated as CASSLERTEAFF. Variable domain in full (rest from reference TRBV7-9 and TRBJ1-1): DTGVSQNPRHKITKRGQNVTFRCDPISEHNRLYWYRQTLGQGPEFLTYFQNEAQLEKSRLLSDRFSAERPKGSFSTLEIQRTEQGDSAMYLCASSLERTEAFFGQGTRLTVV.

This clonotype turned up a few times. The gene calls are TRBV4-2 and TRBJ2-7, with D unresolved. This CDR3 spans 15 amino acids. Germline V lookup: CDR1 LGHNA, CDR2 YNFKEQ. Trimming shortened V by 0 bases and J by 4 bases, and 13 bases separated the two germline ends. Here the CDR3 reads CASSQDRQERYEQYF. In nucleotides, the CDR3 is TGTGCCAGCAGCCAAGATCGCCAAGAGAGGTACGAGCAGTACTTC.

The sample holds many counts of this clonotype. The CDR3 nucleotides read TGTGCCAGCAGTCCGACCAACTACGAGCAGTACTTC. Amino acids: CASSPTNYEQYF. The chain couples TRBV28 to TRBJ2-7; D is ambiguous. Trimming left V 5 bases short and J 3 bases short, with 8 bases between. The germline gives CDR1 MDHEN, CDR2 SYDVKM. The CDR3 has 12 amino acids.